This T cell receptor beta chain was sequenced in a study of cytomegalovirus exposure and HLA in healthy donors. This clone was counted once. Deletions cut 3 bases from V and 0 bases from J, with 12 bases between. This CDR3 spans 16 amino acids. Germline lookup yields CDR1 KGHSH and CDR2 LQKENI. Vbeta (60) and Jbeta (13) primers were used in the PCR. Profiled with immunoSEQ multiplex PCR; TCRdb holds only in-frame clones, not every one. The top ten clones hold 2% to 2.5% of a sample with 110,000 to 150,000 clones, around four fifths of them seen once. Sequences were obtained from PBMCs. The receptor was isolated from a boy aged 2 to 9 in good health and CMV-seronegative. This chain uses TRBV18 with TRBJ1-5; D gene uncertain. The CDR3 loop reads CASSPYRSFSNQPQHF. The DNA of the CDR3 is TGTGCCAGCTCACCCTACCGGTCGTTTAGCAATCAGCCCCAGCATTTT. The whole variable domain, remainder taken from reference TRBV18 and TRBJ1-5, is NAGVMQNPRHLVRRRGQEARLRCSPMKGHSHVYWYRQLPEEGLKFMVYLQKENIIDESGMPKERFSAEFPKEGPSILRIQQVVRGDSAAYFCASSPYRSFSNQPQHFGDGTRLSIL.